This T cell receptor beta chain comes out of a study of CD8 T cells in ankylosing spondylitis. TCRdb re-called the 5' RACE reads with MiXCR, one entry per CDR3 protein. The sample has about 360,000 distinct CDR3 sequences, roughly 20% seen once. CDR1 and CDR2 (germline): LNHNV, YYDKDF (reference sequence). With 4 bases removed from V and 1 base from J, the gap between germline ends came to 9 bases. The CDR3 has 14 residues. Study observations and caveats: Clones that were linked to disease were CD8+ and were relatively rare in peripheral blood.

In regard to this clonotype: Antigen: not known.

The source of this sequence is a male donor with ankylosing spondylitis or in good health (not recorded which). What was sequenced was blood, either unsorted or a sorted T cell fraction (not recorded which). The chain joins TRBV15 to TRBJ2-3; D gene uncertain. DNA of the CDR3: TGTGCCACCAGCAACTCCCTTGGCACAGATACGCAGTATTTT. Its protein product is CATSNSLGTDTQYF.